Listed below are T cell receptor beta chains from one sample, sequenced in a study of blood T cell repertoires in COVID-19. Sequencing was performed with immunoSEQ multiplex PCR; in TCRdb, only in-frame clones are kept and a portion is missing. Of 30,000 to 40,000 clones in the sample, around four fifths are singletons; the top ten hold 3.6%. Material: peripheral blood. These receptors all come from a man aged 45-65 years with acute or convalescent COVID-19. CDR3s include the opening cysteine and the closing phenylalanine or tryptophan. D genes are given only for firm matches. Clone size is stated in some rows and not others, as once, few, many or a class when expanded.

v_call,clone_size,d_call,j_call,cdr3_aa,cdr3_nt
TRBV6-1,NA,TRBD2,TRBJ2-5,CASSEAAGGPGETQYF,TGTGCCAGCAGTGAAGCGGCGGGAGGGCCGGGAGAGACCCAGTACTTC
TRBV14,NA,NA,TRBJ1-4,CASSQLQQGGEKLFF,TGTGCCAGCAGCCAACTCCAGCAGGGAGGTGAAAAACTGTTTTTT
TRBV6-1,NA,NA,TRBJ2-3,CASSEMKGRTDTQYF,TGTGCCAGCAGTGAAATGAAGGGGCGCACAGATACGCAGTATTTT
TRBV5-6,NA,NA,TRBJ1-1,CASSGGFQTGAFF,TGTGCCAGCAGTGGGGGGTTCCAGACGGGAGCTTTCTTT
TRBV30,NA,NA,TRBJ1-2,CAWSEGPGYGYTF,TGTGCCTGGAGTGAGGGGCCAGGCTATGGCTACACCTTC
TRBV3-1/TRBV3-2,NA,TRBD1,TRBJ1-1,CASSRGQGDGAFF,TGTGCCAGCAGCCGTGGACAGGGTGATGGGGCTTTCTTT
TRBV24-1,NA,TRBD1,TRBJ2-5,CATSDSADRGRTETQYF,TGTGCCACCAGTGATTCGGCGGACAGGGGCCGTACAGAGACCCAGTACTTC
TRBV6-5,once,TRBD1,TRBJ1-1,CASSFTGEYTEAFF,TGTGCCAGCAGTTTCACAGGGGAATATACTGAAGCTTTCTTT
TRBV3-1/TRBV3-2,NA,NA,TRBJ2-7,CASSQAATGIYEQYF,TGTGCCAGCAGCCAAGCCGCGACAGGCATCTACGAGCAGTACTTC
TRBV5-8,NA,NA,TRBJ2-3,CASSLRRNTDTQYF,TGTGCCAGCAGCTTGAGGCGGAACACAGATACGCAGTATTTT
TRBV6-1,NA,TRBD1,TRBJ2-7,CASSFLDRGPYEQYF,TGTGCCAGCAGTTTTTTGGACAGGGGGCCGTACGAGCAGTACTTC
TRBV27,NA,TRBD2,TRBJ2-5,CASSLGASGSPEEETQYF,TGTGCCAGCAGTTTAGGGGCTAGCGGGAGCCCAGAAGAAGAGACCCAGTACTTC
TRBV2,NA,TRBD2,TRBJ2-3,CASSEGLAGRSDTQYF,TGTGCCAGCAGTGAGGGGTTAGCGGGAAGGTCAGATACGCAGTATTTT
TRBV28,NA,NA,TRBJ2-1,CASSATFEQFF,TGTGCCAGCAGCGCGACTTTTGAGCAGTTCTTC
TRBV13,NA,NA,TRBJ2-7,CASSLGLEASPYEQYF,TGTGCCAGCAGCTTAGGCCTTGAGGCCTCCCCTTACGAGCAGTACTTC
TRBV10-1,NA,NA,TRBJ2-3,CASSESFRKTDTQYF,TGCGCCAGCAGTGAGTCGTTCAGAAAGACAGATACGCAGTATTTT